This record concerns one TCR beta chain sequence. Its cognate antigen is unknown. Profiling relied on immunoSEQ multiplex PCR, and the TCRdb table lists in-frame clones only, not all of them. Of hundreds of thousands of clones in the sample, approximately 88% are singletons; the top ten hold approximately 1.5%. Treatment described: some 20 received Ad26.COV2.S at low or high dose, single or two shots; roughly five received placebo; per-sample allocation not given. Specimen acquisition occurred on day 63 following the initial vaccine or placebo injection. Germline V CDR1 and CDR2: MNHEY, SMNVEV (reference sequence). This CDR3 spans 13 amino acids. Trimming shortened V by 5 bases and J by 2 bases, and 8 bases separated the two germline ends. The entry originates in a study of Ad26.COV2.S vaccination and SARS-CoV-2 variants. Study-wide background: Participants got Ad26.COV2.S intramuscularly, once or twice 56 days apart. Study-wide results and caveats: Vaccine recipients showed a spike-specific TCR breadth that was higher than in placebo recipients. Analyses of TCR breadth and depth may have underestimated total T cell responses.

The TCR comes from a person between 18 and 59 years old who received the Ad26.COV2.S COVID-19 vaccine or a placebo. The rearrangement links TRBV27 to TRBJ2-3; D remains unclear. This sample comprised peripheral blood, obtained in a trial of Ad26.COV2.S vaccine versus placebo. CDR3 sequence reads: CASSPHTTDTQYF. The CDR3 bases are TGTGCCAGCAGTCCGCACACCACAGATACGCAGTATTTT.